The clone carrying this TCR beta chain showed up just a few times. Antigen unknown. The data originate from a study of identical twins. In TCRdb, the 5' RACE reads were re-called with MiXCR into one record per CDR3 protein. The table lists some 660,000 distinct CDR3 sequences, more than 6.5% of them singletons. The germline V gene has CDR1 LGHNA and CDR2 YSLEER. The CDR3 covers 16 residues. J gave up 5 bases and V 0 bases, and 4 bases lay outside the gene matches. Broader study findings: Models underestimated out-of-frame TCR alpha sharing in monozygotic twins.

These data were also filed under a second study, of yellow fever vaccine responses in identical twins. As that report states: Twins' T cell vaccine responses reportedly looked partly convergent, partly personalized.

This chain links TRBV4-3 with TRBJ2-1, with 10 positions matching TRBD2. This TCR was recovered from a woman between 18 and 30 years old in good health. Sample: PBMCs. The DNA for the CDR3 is TGCGCCAGCAGCCAAGATTGGCTAGCGGGAGACAATGAGCAGTTCTTC. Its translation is CASSQDWLAGDNEQFF.